The present TCR beta chain was sequenced within a study of T-cell reconstitution after alpha-beta-depleted transplantation in children. Notes on this clonotype: The antigen is undetermined.

Germline V gene data show CDR1 as LNHNV and CDR2 as YYDKDF (reference sequence). CDR3 length: 15 residues. Trimming left V 0 bases short and J 3 bases short, with 12 bases between. Overall study results and limits: Diversity and T-cell counts at one year after transplant derived mostly from new T cells. As was reported, about two months after transplant, alpha-beta T cells came from several hundred expanded graft clones. From surviving recipient T cells and thymic progenitors came the high day-60 TCRbeta diversity observed in some patients.

This sample's TCRbeta library carried unique molecular identifier barcodes. TCRdb re-derived calls from the PCR reads in MiXCR, one entry per CDR3 protein. The table lists 440,000 or so distinct CDR3 sequences, around two fifths of them singletons, with around a quarter in the top ten. The clonotype was recovered from a girl between 2 and 10 years old with aplastic anemia, due to receive a stem cell transplant. This rearrangement joins TRBV15 to TRBJ2-7; D may correspond to TRBD1 or TRBD2 (5 bases each). This material consisted of PBMCs, taken before TCRalphabeta/CD19-depleted stem cell transplant. CDR3 amino acids: CATSRERGPFYEQYF. In nucleotides, the CDR3 is TGTGCCACCAGCAGAGAGAGGGGCCCCTTCTACGAGCAGTACTTC.